This T cell receptor (beta chain) was recovered during a study of T cells in Graves' hyperthyroidism and ophthalmopathy. There are 12 residues in the CDR3. Trimming removed 6 bases from V and 1 base from J, with 3 bases in between. In germline, CDR1 is ENHRY, CDR2 SYGVKD. Patients having uncontrolled infection, another autoimmune disease, pregnancy or lactation were not included. This clonotype was recorded a few times. Amplified regions were TCR beta CDR3 sequences from RNA transcripts. First-round RT-PCR targeting the TCR CDR3 was performed with the HTBI primer set. TCRdb passed the multiplex PCR reads through MiXCR, listing each CDR3 protein once. The sample yields about 640,000 distinct CDR3 sequences, roughly 20% seen once.

Sequencing was performed on blood. The chain uses TRBV10-3 and TRBJ2-2; D call uncertain. The clonotype comes from a man aged 25-45 years with Graves' ophthalmopathy. For the CDR3, the DNA is TGTGCCATCAGAAAGAACACCGGGGAGCTGTTTTTT. The encoded protein is CAIRKNTGELFF.